Presented here are 24 T cell receptor beta chains from one specimen sequenced in a study of T cells in Graves' hyperthyroidism and ophthalmopathy. Amplification targeted TCR beta CDR3 regions from RNA transcripts. A first-round RT-PCR of the TCR CDR3 used the HTBI primer set. MiXCR, applied by TCRdb to the multiplex PCR reads, yields one record per CDR3 protein. The repertoire holds fewer than 650,000 distinct CDR3 sequences, 14% seen once, with approximately 6.4% in the top ten. Sequencing input: blood. The origin of the receptors is a young woman with Graves' ophthalmopathy.

This clonotype was observed at least ten times. V is TRBV12-5 and J is TRBJ2-3; the D call may be TRBD1 or TRBD2 (6 bases each). The V end was cut by 6 bases, the J end by 5 bases, with 24 bases between. Germline assignment: CDR1 LGHNT and CDR2 FRNRAP. The CDR3 loop spans 17 amino acids. This CDR3 reads CASGSGLGGLNGDTQYF. The CDR3 bases are TGTGCTAGTGGCTCGGGGTTGGGGGGCCTTAATGGAGATACGCAGTATTTT.

This clonotype was detected a few times. This chain connects TRBV6-5 to TRBJ2-3, with 7 bases identical to TRBD2. Germline values: CDR1 MNHEY, CDR2 SVGAGI. The CDR3 contains 14 residues. The J segment lost 4 bases and the V segment lost 2 bases, leaving 3 bases of the junction unmatched. CDR3 in amino acids: CASSYGLAADTQYF. The CDR3 bases are TGTGCCAGCAGTTACGGGCTAGCGGCAGATACGCAGTATTTT.

This clonotype appeared a few times. A much bigger clone sits one base away, suggesting this may be a read error. This chain connects TRBV28 to TRBJ2-3, with D perhaps matching TRBD2 (5 bases). The CDR3 has 14 residues. Germline V gene data show CDR1 as MDHEN and CDR2 as SYDVKM. The chain's CDR3 is CASRGVLYTNTQYF. As DNA, the CDR3 is TGTGCCAGCAGGGGAGTACTGTACACAAATACGCAGTATTTT.

This clonotype was found many times. Written as DNA, the CDR3 is TGTGCCAGCAGCCCACAGGGGATGATGAACACTGAAGCTTTCTTT. Protein sequence: CASSPQGMMNTEAFF. J is TRBJ1-1 and V is TRBV11-2; the match to TRBD1 covers 7 bases. CDR3 size: 15 residues. J was trimmed by 0 bases and V by 5 bases; bases with no gene match: 6. The germline gives CDR1 SGHAT, CDR2 FQNNGV.

This clonotype was counted ten times or more. V usage is TRBV27 and J usage is TRBJ2-7, with 7 bases fitting TRBD2. In germline, CDR1 is MNHEY, CDR2 SMNVEV (reference sequence). Losses at the gene ends were 5 bases for V and 3 bases for J; bases not matched to a gene: 10. The CDR3 is 15 amino acids. This chain's CDR3 is CASSPTGGSIYEQYF. DNA of the CDR3: TGTGCCAGCAGTCCAACGGGAGGATCCATCTACGAGCAGTACTTC.

This sequence joins TRBV4-1 and TRBJ1-2; D is unresolved. The CDR3 covers 15 residues. CDR1 and CDR2 (germline): MGHRA, YSYEKL. Trimming left V 1 base short and J 7 bases short, with 16 bases between. CDR3 nucleotide sequence: TGCGCCAGCAGCCAAGTCAATCCCTCTGCGAGTGGCTACACCTTC. Translated, it gives CASSQVNPSASGYTF.

The sample holds a few counts of this clonotype. The V gene is TRBV5-5, the J gene TRBJ2-7, with 8 bases aligning to TRBD1. V was pared by 4 bases and J by 2 bases, with 14 bases of the junction left unmatched. This CDR3 contains 17 residues. The germline gives CDR1 SGHKS, CDR2 YYEKEE (reference sequence). For the CDR3, the DNA is TGTGCCAGCAGCCCCCGGGGCAGGGGGCCCCTACCCTACGAGCAGTACTTC. Encoded protein: CASSPRGRGPLPYEQYF.

This clonotype has just a few counts. A much bigger clone sits one base away, suggesting this may be a read error. V gene TRBV7-2 combines with J gene TRBJ2-7; TRBD1 aligns across 7 bases. This CDR3 has 15 amino acids. With 5 bases clipped from V and 0 bases from J, the junction kept 7 bases outside the gene matches. Germline-derived CDR1 and CDR2 are SGHTA and FQGNSA. Here the CDR3 reads CASSLRGTSSYEQYF. DNA for the CDR3: TGTGCCAGCAGCCTCAGGGGGACAAGCTCCTACGAGCAGTACTTC. Drawing the rest from reference TRBV7-2 and TRBJ2-7, the complete variable domain is GAGVSQSPSNKVTEKGKDVELRCDPISGHTALYWYRQSLGQGLEFLIYFQGNSAPDKSGLPSDRFSAERTGGSVSTLTIQRTQQEDSAVYLCASSLRGTSSYEQYFGPGTRLTVT.

This clonotype was picked up many times. The V and J genes are TRBV20-1 and TRBJ1-1; D unresolved. This CDR3 is built from 10 residues. Trimming took off 0 bases at V and 10 bases at J, with 6 bases between the two ends. Germline V gene data show CDR1 as DFQATT and CDR2 as SNEGSKA (reference sequence). The DNA for the CDR3 is TGCAGTGCTAGAGAAGGGCCAGCTTTCTTT. Translating it yields CSAREGPAFF.

This CDR3 reads CASSPNLFNYGYTF. The DNA of the CDR3 is TGTGCCAGCAGCCCCAACTTATTTAACTATGGCTACACCTTC. This rearrangement joins TRBV7-9 to TRBJ1-2; no clear D gene. The CDR3 is 14 residues long. The germline CDR1 and CDR2 sequences are SEHNR and FQNEAQ (reference sequence). V dropped 5 bases and J dropped 1 base, with 11 bases sitting between them.

This clonotype was observed at least ten times. V and J are TRBV12-5 and TRBJ1-1; possible D gene TRBD1, 5 bases. The germline gives CDR1 LGHNT, CDR2 FRNRAP. V was pared by 3 bases and J by 4 bases, with 15 bases between. The CDR3 runs to 15 residues. The CDR3 DNA sequence: TGTGCTAGTGGTTTTTTTCTCCAGGGTGGCACTGAAGCTTTCTTT. Amino acids: CASGFFLQGGTEAFF.

At least ten counts were recorded for this clonotype. V and J are TRBV30 and TRBJ1-1; D unresolved. Germline CDR1 reads GTSNPN; CDR2 reads SVGIG (reference sequence). V lost 0 bases, J lost 4 bases, and 9 bases lay in between. The CDR3 consists of 13 residues. CDR3 nucleotides: TGTGCCTGGAGTGTCCAGGAGGGCACTGAAGCTTTCTTT. Its translation: CAWSVQEGTEAFF.

This clonotype has at least ten counts. The CDR3, as DNA: TGTGCCAGCAGCCCGAGTGTTGACTACGAGCAGTACTTC. Protein product: CASSPSVDYEQYF. The genes are TRBV11-2 and TRBJ2-7; D is undetermined. CDR1 and CDR2 (germline): SGHAT, FQNNGV. The V and J ends lost 5 bases and 3 bases respectively, with 11 bases between them. The CDR3 totals 13 residues.

The J gene is TRBJ2-1, the V gene TRBV10-3; TRBD2 aligns across 7 bases. Losses at the gene ends were 0 bases for V and 8 bases for J; bases not matched to a gene: 7. The length of the CDR3 is 15 residues. CDR1 and CDR2 from the germline V gene are ENHRY and SYGVKD. CDR3 DNA: TGTGCCATCAGTGAGTCTGGCGGGAGCGGGGATGAGCAGTTCTTC. Its protein product is CAISESGGSGDEQFF.

A few counts support this clonotype. V and J are TRBV30 and TRBJ2-3; D not resolved. The germline V gene has CDR1 GTSNPN and CDR2 SVGIG (reference sequence). Trimming removed 0 bases at V and 5 bases at J, with 9 bases between. This CDR3 is 13 amino acids long. CDR3 region: CAWSVHGGDTQYF. CDR3 DNA: TGTGCCTGGAGTGTACACGGCGGAGATACGCAGTATTTT.

The rearrangement uses TRBV5-1 and TRBJ2-7, with 9 nucleotides matching TRBD1. In germline, CDR1 is SGHRS, CDR2 YFSETQ. V shed 0 bases, J shed 2 bases, and the junction held 6 bases outside the gene matches. The CDR3 spans 16 residues. The CDR3 loop reads CASSLGGQGSPYEQYF. Written as DNA, the CDR3 is TGCGCCAGCAGCTTGGGGGGACAGGGAAGCCCCTACGAGCAGTACTTC.

Ten or more counts support this clonotype. This chain uses TRBV20-1 with TRBJ2-7, with 9 bases identical to TRBD2. Losses at the gene ends were 7 bases for V and 4 bases for J; bases not matched to a gene: 8. Germline V gene data show CDR1 as DFQATT and CDR2 as SNEGSKA (reference sequence). CDR3 size: 13 residues. The CDR3 DNA reads TGCAGTGGGTCCGGGACTAGCATATACGAGCAGTACTTC. Its translation: CSGSGTSIYEQYF.

This clonotype was detected many times. The germline gene is not matched at one end of the junction; a read error may be the cause. V and J are TRBV2 and TRBJ1-1; D call uncertain. The CDR3 is 15 amino acids. Looked up from germline, CDR1 is SNHLY and CDR2 is FYNNEI. CDR3 bases: TGTGCCAGCAGTGAACAGGCGGAGGGTCTCACTCAAGCTTTCTTT. As protein: CASSEQAEGLTQAFF.

In its sample, this clonotype was seen many times. This rearrangement joins TRBV28 to TRBJ2-1; possible D gene TRBD2, 6 bases. Germline loops: CDR1 MDHEN, CDR2 SYDVKM. V was pared by 6 bases and J by 8 bases, with 20 bases between. CDR3 length: 15 residues. DNA for the CDR3: TGTGCCAGCAGCCGTATTGTGGCGGGCGGGGATGAGCAGTTCTTC. Encoded protein: CASSRIVAGGDEQFF.

This rearrangement joins TRBV19 to TRBJ2-5, with TRBD1 matching 7 bases. This CDR3 is 13 amino acids long. Germline-derived CDR1 and CDR2 are LNHDA and SQIVND (reference sequence). V lost 4 bases to trimming and J lost 5 bases; unmatched junction nucleotides: 4. The CDR3 sequence: CASSSKTGETQYF. Written as DNA, the CDR3 is TGTGCCAGTAGTAGCAAGACAGGGGAGACCCAGTACTTC.

The chain combines TRBV20-1 with TRBJ1-5; D is possibly TRBD1 (5 bases). Between the trimmed V and J ends, which lost 2 bases and 2 bases, there was a span of 10 bases. Germline V gene lookup returns CDR1 DFQATT and CDR2 SNEGSKA (reference sequence). This CDR3 is 14 amino acids long. The CDR3 region is CSARRGFGNQPQHF. The CDR3 nucleotides are TGCAGTGCTAGAAGGGGCTTTGGCAATCAGCCCCAGCATTTT.

The genes are TRBV20-1 and TRBJ2-1; no clear D. CDR1 is DFQATT, CDR2 SNEGSKA, per germline (reference sequence). The CDR3 runs to 13 residues. V was pared by 5 bases and J by 0 bases, with 8 bases between. The CDR3 DNA follows: TGCAGTGCTGAACCACGCTCCTACAATGAGCAGTTCTTC. The encoded protein is CSAEPRSYNEQFF.

This clonotype was counted between two and nine times. The V and J genes are TRBV7-9 and TRBJ1-2; 7 nucleotides line up with TRBD1. The germline CDR1 and CDR2 sequences are SEHNR and FQNEAQ (reference sequence). This CDR3 comprises 16 residues. Trimming removed 10 bases from V and 2 bases from J; junction bases left unmatched: 16. The CDR3 DNA sequence: TGTGCCACCCTCCTCAGGGGGACGGACTTCAACTATGGCTACACCTTC. Its translation: CATLLRGTDFNYGYTF. The variable domain in full, completed from reference TRBV7-9 and TRBJ1-2, reads DTGVSQNPRHKITKRGQNVTFRCDPISEHNRLYWYRQTLGQGPEFLTYFQNEAQLEKSRLLSDRFSAERPKGSFSTLEIQRTEQGDSAMYLCATLLRGTDFNYGYTFGSGTRLTVV.

V is TRBV12-3 or TRBV12-4 and J is TRBJ2-1; TRBD2 agrees at 10 bases. The CDR3 length is 16 residues. The junction had 9 bases not matched to a gene; V was cut back by 3 bases and J by 7 bases. For the CDR3, the DNA is TGTGCCAGCAGTTTTGGGCTAGCGGGAGCAGGGAATGAGCAGTTCTTC. Translating gives CASSFGLAGAGNEQFF.